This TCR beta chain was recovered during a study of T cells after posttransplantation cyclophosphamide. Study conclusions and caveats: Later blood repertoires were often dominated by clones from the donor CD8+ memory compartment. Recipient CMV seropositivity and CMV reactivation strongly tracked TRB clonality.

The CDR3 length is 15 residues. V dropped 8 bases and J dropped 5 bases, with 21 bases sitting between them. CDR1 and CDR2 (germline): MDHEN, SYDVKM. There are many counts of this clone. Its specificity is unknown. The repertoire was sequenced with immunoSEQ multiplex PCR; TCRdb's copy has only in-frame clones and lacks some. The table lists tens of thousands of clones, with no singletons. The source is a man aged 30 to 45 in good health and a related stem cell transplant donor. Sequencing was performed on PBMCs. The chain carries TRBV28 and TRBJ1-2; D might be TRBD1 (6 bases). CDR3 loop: CASAGRQGIPYGYTF. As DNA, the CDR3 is TGTGCCAGCGCGGGCCGGCAGGGGATACCTTATGGCTACACCTTC.